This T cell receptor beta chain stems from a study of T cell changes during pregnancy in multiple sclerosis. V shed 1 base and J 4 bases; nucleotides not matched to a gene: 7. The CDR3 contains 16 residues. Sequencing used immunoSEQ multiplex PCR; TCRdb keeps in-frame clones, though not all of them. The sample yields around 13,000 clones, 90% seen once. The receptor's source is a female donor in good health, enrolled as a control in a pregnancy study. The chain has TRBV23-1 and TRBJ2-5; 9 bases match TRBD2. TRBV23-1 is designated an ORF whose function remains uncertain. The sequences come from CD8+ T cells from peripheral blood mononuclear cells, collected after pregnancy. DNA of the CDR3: TGCGCCAGCAGTCAATACAGCGGGGGGCCCCCAGAGACCCAGTACTTC. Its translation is CASSQYSGGPPETQYF.